This TCR beta chain appears in the sequencing data of a study of shared clonotypes between healthy human individuals. Study-wide findings and caveats: Blood alone was sampled, and tissue repertoires likely differ. Non-shared clonotypes had lower generation probabilities than clonotypes shared by all four sorted-subset donors. Larger richness was generally estimated for naive than memory subsets.

The V and J ends lost 5 bases and 4 bases respectively, with 17 bases between them. The CDR3 has 15 residues. The germline V gene encodes CDR1 MNHEY and CDR2 SMNVEV (reference sequence). Worth noting for this clone: The antigen is undetermined.

Only in-frame clones appear in the TCRdb table, and some are missing; sequencing was by immunoSEQ multiplex PCR. The sample includes 980,000 or so clones, 76% of them seen just once. Specimen: memory CD4+ T cells sorted from blood. Described subset: CD45RA-negative fraction. The genes are TRBV27 and TRBJ1-1; D may be TRBD1 (6 bases). This sequence originates from a young man in good health. For the CDR3, the DNA is TGTGCCAGCAGTACCCGGAAGACAGGAGCCACTGAAGCTTTCTTT. It encodes CASSTRKTGATEAFF.